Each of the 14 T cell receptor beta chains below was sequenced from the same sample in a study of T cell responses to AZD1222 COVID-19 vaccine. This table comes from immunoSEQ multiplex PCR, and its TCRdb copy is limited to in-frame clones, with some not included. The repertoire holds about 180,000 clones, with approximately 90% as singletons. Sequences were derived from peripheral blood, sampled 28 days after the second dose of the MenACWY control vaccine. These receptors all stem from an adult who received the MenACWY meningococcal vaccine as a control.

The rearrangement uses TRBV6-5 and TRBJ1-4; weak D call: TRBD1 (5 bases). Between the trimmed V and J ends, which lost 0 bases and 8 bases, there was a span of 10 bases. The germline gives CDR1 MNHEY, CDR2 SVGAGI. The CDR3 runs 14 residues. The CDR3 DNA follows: TGTGCCAGCAGTTACTCAGGGCCAGGGGAAAAACTGTTTTTT. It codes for CASSYSGPGEKLFF.

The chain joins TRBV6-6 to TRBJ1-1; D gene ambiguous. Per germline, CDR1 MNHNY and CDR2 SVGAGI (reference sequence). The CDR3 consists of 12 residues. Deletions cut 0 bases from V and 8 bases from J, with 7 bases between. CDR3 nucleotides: TGTGCCAGCAGTTACTCCAATAGGGAAGCTTTCTTT. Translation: CASSYSNREAFF.

The CDR3 spells CASSQDFPTELNTEAFF. CDR3 DNA: TGTGCCAGCAGCCAAGATTTCCCCACAGAATTGAACACTGAAGCTTTCTTT. V usage is TRBV3-1 (or the pseudogene TRBV3-2) and J usage is TRBJ1-1; D uncertain. V lost 0 bases and J lost 0, with 14 bases in between. Germline CDR1 and CDR2: LGHDT and YNNKEL (reference sequence). The CDR3 extends over 17 amino acids.

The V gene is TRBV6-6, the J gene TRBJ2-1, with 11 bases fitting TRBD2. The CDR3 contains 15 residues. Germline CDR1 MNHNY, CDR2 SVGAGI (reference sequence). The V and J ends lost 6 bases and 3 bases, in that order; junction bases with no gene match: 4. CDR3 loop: CASRPGTSGYNEQFF. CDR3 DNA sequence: TGTGCCAGCAGACCCGGGACTAGCGGCTACAATGAGCAGTTCTTC.

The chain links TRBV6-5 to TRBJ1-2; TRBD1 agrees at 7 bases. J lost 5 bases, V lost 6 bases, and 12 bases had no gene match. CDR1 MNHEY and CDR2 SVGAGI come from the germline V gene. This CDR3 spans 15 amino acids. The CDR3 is CASSQTGTVLYGYTF. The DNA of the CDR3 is TGTGCCAGCAGCCAAACTGGGACAGTCTTATATGGCTACACCTTC.

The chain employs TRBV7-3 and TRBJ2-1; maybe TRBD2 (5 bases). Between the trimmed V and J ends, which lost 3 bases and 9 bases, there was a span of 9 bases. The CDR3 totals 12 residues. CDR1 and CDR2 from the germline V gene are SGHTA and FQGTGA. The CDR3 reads CASSLGDFEQFF. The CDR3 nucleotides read TGTGCCAGCAGCTTGGGAGATTTTGAGCAGTTCTTC.

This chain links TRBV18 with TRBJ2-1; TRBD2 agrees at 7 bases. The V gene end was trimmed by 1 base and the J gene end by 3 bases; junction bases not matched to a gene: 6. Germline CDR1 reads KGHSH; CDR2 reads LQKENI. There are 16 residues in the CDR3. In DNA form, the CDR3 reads TGTGCCAGCTCACCACTGGCTAGCGGACTCTACAATGAGCAGTTCTTC. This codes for CASSPLASGLYNEQFF.

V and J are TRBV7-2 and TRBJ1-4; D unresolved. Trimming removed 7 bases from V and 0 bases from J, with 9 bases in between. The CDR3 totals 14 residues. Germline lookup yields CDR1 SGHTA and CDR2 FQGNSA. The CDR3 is CASTQPPTNEKLFF. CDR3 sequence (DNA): TGTGCCAGCACCCAACCTCCAACTAATGAAAAACTGTTTTTT.

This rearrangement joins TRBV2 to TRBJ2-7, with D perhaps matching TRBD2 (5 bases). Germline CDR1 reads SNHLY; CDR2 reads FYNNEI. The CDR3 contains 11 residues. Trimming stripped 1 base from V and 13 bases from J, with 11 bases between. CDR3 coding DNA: TGTGCCAGCAGTGAAGAAATGGACTCATACTTC. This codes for CASSEEMDSYF.

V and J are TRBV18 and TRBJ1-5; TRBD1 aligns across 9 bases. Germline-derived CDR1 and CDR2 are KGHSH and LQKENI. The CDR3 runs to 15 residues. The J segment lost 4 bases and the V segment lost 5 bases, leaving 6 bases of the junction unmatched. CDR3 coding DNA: TGTGCCAGCTCATCGACAGGGGGAGGAAATCAGCCCCAGCATTTT. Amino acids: CASSSTGGGNQPQHF. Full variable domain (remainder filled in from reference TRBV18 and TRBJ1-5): NAGVMQNPRHLVRRRGQEARLRCSPMKGHSHVYWYRQLPEEGLKFMVYLQKENIIDESGMPKERFSAEFPKEGPSILRIQQVVRGDSAAYFCASSSTGGGNQPQHFGDGTRLSIL.

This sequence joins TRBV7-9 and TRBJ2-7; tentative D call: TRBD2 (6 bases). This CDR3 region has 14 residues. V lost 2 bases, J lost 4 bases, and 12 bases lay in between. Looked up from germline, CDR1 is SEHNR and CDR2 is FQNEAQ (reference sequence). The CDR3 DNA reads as TGTGCCAGCAGCTTAATTGGGGGGAGGTACGAGCAGTACTTC. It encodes CASSLIGGRYEQYF.

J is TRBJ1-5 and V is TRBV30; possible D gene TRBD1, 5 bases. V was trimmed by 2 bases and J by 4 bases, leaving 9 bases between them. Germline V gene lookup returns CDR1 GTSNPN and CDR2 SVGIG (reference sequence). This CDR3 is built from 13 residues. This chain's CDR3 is CAWSTRENQPQHF. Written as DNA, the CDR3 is TGTGCCTGGAGTACCAGGGAAAATCAGCCCCAGCATTTT.

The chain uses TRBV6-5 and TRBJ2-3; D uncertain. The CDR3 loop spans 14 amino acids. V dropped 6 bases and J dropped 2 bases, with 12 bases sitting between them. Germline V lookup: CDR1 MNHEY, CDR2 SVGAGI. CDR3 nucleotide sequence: TGTGCCAGCAGAGGACCTCTCCTCACAGATACGCAGTATTTT. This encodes CASRGPLLTDTQYF.

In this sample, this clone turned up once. The CDR3 sequence: CASSTTSGSNQPQHF. CDR3 bases: TGTGCCAGCAGTACCACTTCGGGGAGCAATCAGCCCCAGCATTTT. The chain employs TRBV27 and TRBJ1-5; D call uncertain. This CDR3 spans 15 amino acids. V lost 5 bases to trimming and J lost 1 base, with 12 bases between them. CDR1 and CDR2 (germline): MNHEY, SMNVEV (reference sequence).